The clone carrying this TCR beta chain was found a few times. This sample is part of a study of blood T cell repertoires in COVID-19. Study overall: Sites in the United States, Italy and Spain provided acute and convalescent COVID-19 samples. PBMCs, B-cell-depleted T cells, or T cells provided the cDNA or gDNA that made up the material.

V was trimmed by 3 bases and J by 1 base, leaving 9 bases between them. CDR1 LGHDT and CDR2 YNNKEL come from the germline V gene (reference sequence). The CDR3 loop spans 14 amino acids. Original methodology: Estimates of nucleated cell counts were drawn from the amplification of reference gene primers. Clones were sequenced by immunoSEQ multiplex PCR, and TCRdb holds only the in-frame ones, with some missing. Clonal size and the V and J genes are those of that table, whereas D and trimming came from the DNA. This table has approximately 350,000 clones, 85% to 90% appearing once. Allocation to cohorts depended on clinical history reported by the participants.

The origin of this receptor is a man aged 18 to 30 who had recovered from COVID-19. Sequenced: PBMCs or T cells enriched from blood (not recorded which). The chain carries TRBV3-1 (or the pseudogene TRBV3-2) and TRBJ1-1, with D perhaps TRBD1 (6 bases). CDR3 in amino acids: CASSHGTPNTEAFF. In DNA, the CDR3 is TGTGCCAGCAGCCACGGGACACCGAACACTGAAGCTTTCTTT.